Listed below are T cell receptor beta chains from one sample, sequenced in a study of monozygotic twins with inflammatory bowel disease. TCRdb reanalyzed the 5' RACE reads, giving one entry per CDR3 protein sequence and no DNA. Here the sample table reports about 210,000 distinct CDR3 sequences. The material sequenced was blood. All receptors come from a human donor with ulcerative colitis or Crohn's disease, or a healthy co-twin of an affected twin (not recorded which). Each CDR3 is given with its conserved first and last residue.

V gene	J gene	CDR3 protein
TRBV5-4	TRBJ2-1	CATSGGAVNEQFF
TRBV3-1	TRBJ2-7	CASSQGIVTGEREQYF
TRBV25-1	TRBJ1-6	CASKGGRDSPLHF
TRBV6-6	TRBJ1-5	CASRSWHDQPQHF
TRBV11-2	TRBJ1-2	CASSPYRMDWDRSNYGYTF
TRBV19	TRBJ2-3	CASSTTGTPDTQYF
TRBV21-1	TRBJ2-3	CASSKDGGQGRYTQYF
TRBV3-1	TRBJ2-7	CASSLRSSYEQYF
TRBV5-1	TRBJ2-5	CASKKQGGGAETQYF
TRBV7-6	TRBJ1-6	CASSLAVVQGKNSPLHF
TRBV5-1	TRBJ1-2	CASSWNFGQGGTYGYTF
TRBV5-1	TRBJ2-6	CASSQRSSGANVLTF
TRBV23-1	TRBJ2-3	CASRAPREGDTQYF
TRBV29-1	TRBJ1-1	CSVVLMIGTEAFF
TRBV20-1	TRBJ1-5	CSARTPTGGESQPQHF
TRBV20-1	TRBJ1-1	CSAREPGSVVTEAFF
TRBV5-1	TRBJ2-5	CASSPPSSSGGTTGTQYF
TRBV11-1	TRBJ2-2	CASSLTRAATSSIGELFF
TRBV29-1	TRBJ2-5	CSVVTELAMVETQYF
TRBV5-1	TRBJ2-1	CASSYGTSGENEQFF
TRBV18	TRBJ2-7	CASSPSGTSNEQYF
TRBV5-6	TRBJ1-2	CASSLMGNGYTF
TRBV6-1	TRBJ1-1	CASSELLYSPSGGRKAFF
TRBV5-1	TRBJ2-1	CASSFGNYNEQFF
TRBV4-1	TRBJ1-1	CASRRTGWNTEAFF
TRBV7-7	TRBJ1-1	CASSLSQIVNTEAFF
TRBV7-2	TRBJ1-1	CASSSGGTAGRAEAFF
TRBV7-9	TRBJ1-1	CASSLVADTEAFF
TRBV15	TRBJ1-4	CATSRDPLVIDSYEKLFF
TRBV12-3/TRBV12-4	TRBJ1-1	CASSALQVYPEAFF
TRBV6-2/TRBV6-3	TRBJ2-3	CASGWQGTDTQYF
TRBV5-1	TRBJ1-5	CASSGGTADNQPQHF
TRBV20-1	TRBJ2-1	CSARDLGQEFTEQFF
TRBV20-1	TRBJ2-4	CSARRGTSENIQYF
TRBV7-8	TRBJ2-7	CASSLAWFGAGGQLFYEQYF
TRBV2	TRBJ1-1	CASSEVKGGWTFF
TRBV2	TRBJ1-5	CASRRTGVNQPQHF
TRBV14	TRBJ2-7	CASSQNPGPAYEQYF
TRBV19	TRBJ2-5	CASNPTGGYQETQYF
TRBV12-3/TRBV12-4	TRBJ2-3	CASRRGGGTDTQYF
TRBV5-1	TRBJ2-7	CASSPAGQGPYEQYF
TRBV7-9	TRBJ1-1	CASRSTGANTEAFF
TRBV20-1	TRBJ1-1	CSAIPTTGGGRTEAFF
TRBV20-1	TRBJ2-1	CSALSASSYNEQFF
TRBV11-2	TRBJ1-6	CASSSTWDSNSPLHF
TRBV12-3/TRBV12-4	TRBJ1-3	CASSSAQGGSGNTIYF
TRBV5-1	TRBJ2-2	CASGKRDTGELFF
TRBV7-2	TRBJ2-7	CASSLDSGTTYEQYF
TRBV7-2	TRBJ2-3	CASSPLAGSTDTQYF
TRBV7-2	TRBJ2-1	CASSPQVGRGINNEQFF
TRBV5-6	TRBJ2-1	CASSYRAGEQFF
TRBV5-1	TRBJ1-2	CASSLGRGTNYGYTF
TRBV19	TRBJ2-7	CASSTRDRGPYEQYF
TRBV7-6	TRBJ2-1	CASSLGPPGGARDEQFF
TRBV7-9	TRBJ2-5	CASSLWLGIEGQETQYF
TRBV5-1	TRBJ2-3	CASKSLLAGSSYVTDTQYF